The 22 T cell receptor beta chains below all came from one sample that was sequenced in a study of blood T cell repertoires in COVID-19. Measured with immunoSEQ multiplex PCR; TCRdb has only the in-frame clones, and not every one. The table includes more than 85,000 clones, 85% detected once. Sequenced material: peripheral blood. The source is a man of 80 years or more with acute or convalescent COVID-19.

The genes are TRBV28 and TRBJ2-1; a weak D match, TRBD1 (5 bases). The CDR3 consists of 14 residues. Germline V gene sequence: CDR1 MDHEN, CDR2 SYDVKM. With 1 base removed from V and 11 bases from J, the gap between germline ends came to 15 bases. This CDR3 reads CASSLLARTRKQFF. The CDR3 DNA follows: TGTGCCAGCAGTTTATTGGCCAGGACAAGGAAGCAGTTCTTC. Full variable domain (remainder filled in from reference TRBV28 and TRBJ2-1): DVKVTQSSRYLVKRTGEKVFLECVQDMDHENMFWYRQDPGLGLRLIYFSYDVKMKEKGDIPEGYSVSREKKERFSLILESASTNQTSMYLCASSLLARTRKQFFGPGTRLTVL.

V usage is TRBV15 and J usage is TRBJ2-7, with TRBD2 matching over 7 bases. The V segment lost 1 base and the J segment 5 bases; nucleotides outside the gene matches: 5. The CDR3 contains 14 residues. Germline V gene data show CDR1 as LNHNV and CDR2 as YYDKDF (reference sequence). The CDR3 here is CATSRGGGSHEQYF. The CDR3 nucleotides read TGTGCCACCAGCAGAGGGGGCGGGAGCCACGAGCAGTACTTC.

The chain joins TRBV6-5 to TRBJ1-4; D possibly corresponds to TRBD1 (6 bases). This CDR3 region has 13 residues. Trimming left V 6 bases short and J 10 bases short, with 15 bases between. Germline CDR1 and CDR2: MNHEY and SVGAGI. This CDR3 is CASRDSSARKLFF. The CDR3 DNA is TGTGCCAGCAGGGACAGCTCGGCTCGAAAACTGTTTTTT.

This clone was counted only a few times. This chain links TRBV28 with TRBJ1-4, with TRBD1 as a possible D gene (6 bases). Trimming pared 7 bases from V and 2 bases from J, leaving 14 bases between. This CDR3 contains 15 residues. Germline assignment: CDR1 MDHEN and CDR2 SYDVKM. The DNA of the CDR3 is TGTGCCAGCAAAGGAAACAGGGTGACTAATGAAAAACTGTTTTTT. It is translated as CASKGNRVTNEKLFF. Variable domain in full (rest from reference TRBV28 and TRBJ1-4): DVKVTQSSRYLVKRTGEKVFLECVQDMDHENMFWYRQDPGLGLRLIYFSYDVKMKEKGDIPEGYSVSREKKERFSLILESASTNQTSMYLCASKGNRVTNEKLFFGSGTQLSVL.

This clone was observed a single time. The V and J genes are TRBV30 and TRBJ1-4, with 9 bases fitting TRBD1. Germline V gene lookup returns CDR1 GTSNPN and CDR2 SVGIG (reference sequence). Trimming took 4 bases from V and 3 from J; bases not matched to a gene: 9. The CDR3 length is 16 residues. The CDR3 region is CAWTKTGGVSNEKLFF. CDR3 DNA: TGTGCCTGGACAAAGACAGGGGGAGTTTCTAATGAAAAACTGTTTTTT.

This chain joins TRBV5-1 and TRBJ1-1; a weak D match, TRBD1 (6 bases). The CDR3 has 15 amino acids. V lost 1 base, J lost 4 bases, and 14 bases lay in between. CDR1 is SGHRS, CDR2 YFSETQ, per germline. In DNA form, the CDR3 reads TGCGCCAGCAGCTTGTTACCCGAGGGGGTCACTGAAGCTTTCTTT. Translating gives CASSLLPEGVTEAFF. Supplemented by reference TRBV5-1 and TRBJ1-1, the full variable domain reads KAGVTQTPRYLIKTRGQQVTLSCSPISGHRSVSWYQQTPGQGLQFLFEYFSETQRNKGNFPGRFSGRQFSNSRSEMNVSTLELGDSALYLCASSLLPEGVTEAFFGQGTRLTVV.

V gene TRBV4-2 combines with J gene TRBJ1-5, with D uncertain. Per germline, CDR1 LGHNA and CDR2 YNFKEQ. V gave up 0 bases and J gave up 0 bases, with 6 bases separating them. The CDR3 loop spans 15 amino acids. This chain's CDR3 is CASSQDRNSNQPQHF. CDR3 DNA: TGTGCCAGCAGCCAAGATAGAAATAGCAATCAGCCCCAGCATTTT.

Comment on this clone: Other DNA sequences in this sample translate to the same CDR3. J is TRBJ2-1 and V is TRBV5-1, with 9 bases that match TRBD2. Germline V gene data show CDR1 as SGHRS and CDR2 as YFSETQ. Unmatched junction bases numbered 1, after V lost 0 bases and J lost 3 bases. The length of the CDR3 is 15 residues. CDR3: CASSLVSGSYNEQFF. The DNA of the CDR3 is TGCGCCAGCAGCTTGGTTAGCGGGAGCTACAATGAGCAGTTCTTC.

The chain carries TRBV7-4 and TRBJ2-1; 8 nucleotides line up with TRBD2. Germline values: CDR1 SGHVT, CDR2 SQSDAQ. V shed 5 bases and J 7 bases; nucleotides not matched to a gene: 10. This CDR3 spans 15 amino acids. In DNA form, the CDR3 reads TGTGCCAGCAGCCCCAAGCGGGAGACGGGAAATGAGCAGTTCTTC. Its translation is CASSPKRETGNEQFF.

The J gene is TRBJ1-3, the V gene TRBV18; D perhaps matches TRBD1 (5 bases). The germline V gene encodes CDR1 KGHSH and CDR2 LQKENI. Between the trimmed V and J ends, which lost 3 bases and 2 bases, there was a span of 11 bases. This CDR3 has 15 residues. In DNA form, the CDR3 reads TGTGCCAGCTCACCGACCGGCAGGGCTGGAAACACCATATATTTT. As protein: CASSPTGRAGNTIYF.

The rearrangement links TRBV11-3 to TRBJ2-7, with no clear D. The CDR3 runs to 15 residues. Germline loops: CDR1 SGHNT, CDR2 YENEEA. V was pared by 1 base and J by 0 bases, with 10 bases between. CDR3 sequence: CASSLGQVPSYEQYF. The CDR3 DNA reads as TGTGCCAGCAGCTTAGGCCAGGTACCCTCCTACGAGCAGTACTTC.

This clone was seen once. The V and J genes are TRBV5-6 and TRBJ1-5; D is unclear. The germline V gene encodes CDR1 SGHDT and CDR2 YYEEEE. The V gene lost 2 bases and the J gene lost 2 bases, with 17 bases spanning the gap. This CDR3 is built from 17 residues. CDR3 loop: CASSLNNGLSGNQPQHF. The CDR3 DNA reads as TGTGCCAGCAGCTTAAACAACGGGTTATCTGGCAATCAGCCCCAGCATTTT.

The chain combines TRBV30 with TRBJ2-7; 7 bases agree with TRBD2. The CDR3 runs to 13 residues. CDR1 GTSNPN and CDR2 SVGIG come from the germline V gene (reference sequence). V dropped 0 bases and J dropped 3; count of bases not matched to a gene: 2. CDR3 protein: CAWSVPGGYEQYF. The CDR3 DNA sequence: TGTGCCTGGAGTGTACCGGGGGGCTACGAGCAGTACTTC.

V is TRBV7-8 and J is TRBJ1-2; 8 bases fit TRBD1. V gave up 5 bases and J gave up 3 bases; unmatched junction bases: 2. CDR1 and CDR2 from the germline V gene are SGHVS and FQNEAQ. The CDR3 spans 13 residues. CDR3 coding DNA: TGTGCCAGCAGCCCGGACAGGGACTATGGCTACACCTTC. Translation gives CASSPDRDYGYTF.

V usage is TRBV30 and J usage is TRBJ2-1, with 9 bases lining up with TRBD1. This CDR3 has 14 residues. Germline V CDR1 and CDR2: GTSNPN, SVGIG (reference sequence). J gave up 7 bases and V 4 bases, and 8 bases lay outside the gene matches. The CDR3: CAWKGQGGRNEQFF. The DNA of the CDR3 is TGTGCCTGGAAGGGACAGGGAGGGCGAAATGAGCAGTTCTTC. Together with reference TRBV30 and TRBJ2-1, the CDR3 gives the full variable domain: SQTIHQWPATLVQPVGSPLSLECTVEGTSNPNLYWYRQAAGRGLQLLFYSVGIGQISSEVPQNLSASRPQDRQFILSSKKLLLSDSGFYLCAWKGQGGRNEQFFGPGTRLTVL.

This clone was counted between two and nine times. This chain uses TRBV7-2 with TRBJ2-3; D perhaps matches TRBD1 (7 bases). V dropped 5 bases and J dropped 2 bases, with 17 bases sitting between them. The CDR3 has 16 residues. The germline gives CDR1 SGHTA, CDR2 FQGNSA. In DNA, the CDR3 is TGTGCCAGCAGCGCCCGTCAGGGGGGTTCCACAGATACGCAGTATTTT. Encoded protein: CASSARQGGSTDTQYF.

The table lists this clone with a count of one. The rearrangement links TRBV24-1 to TRBJ2-1; TRBD2 aligns across 10 bases. V shed 0 bases, J shed 6 bases, and the junction held 13 bases outside the gene matches. The CDR3 is made up of 19 amino acids. CDR1 and CDR2 from the germline V gene are KGHDR and SFDVKD. The CDR3 nucleotides are TGTGCCACCAGTGATTTGCCCTTCGCGTTCAGCGGGAGGGCCAATGAGCAGTTCTTC. This gives the protein CATSDLPFAFSGRANEQFF.

This sequence joins TRBV5-6 and TRBJ2-3; D is unclear. Trimming took off 3 bases at V and 8 bases at J, with 10 bases between the two ends. This CDR3 spans 12 amino acids. Germline assignment: CDR1 SGHDT and CDR2 YYEEEE. The CDR3 sequence: CASSSSGSTQYF. As DNA, the CDR3 is TGTGCCAGCAGCTCTAGTGGTTCTACGCAGTATTTT. The entire variable domain, with the rest obtained from reference TRBV5-6 and TRBJ2-3, is as follows: DAGVTQSPTHLIKTRGQQVTLRCSPKSGHDTVSWYQQALGQGPQFIFQYYEEEERQRGNFPDRFSGHQFPNYSSELNVNALLLGDSALYLCASSSSGSTQYFGPGTRLTVL.

The rearrangement links TRBV20-1 to TRBJ1-2; D is undetermined. The CDR3 is 13 residues long. V was trimmed by 3 bases and J by 3 bases, leaving 11 bases between them. The germline V gene has CDR1 DFQATT and CDR2 SNEGSKA (reference sequence). CDR3 in amino acids: CSASRQAHYGYTF. CDR3 in DNA: TGCAGTGCTAGTCGGCAGGCCCACTATGGCTACACCTTC.

The chain uses TRBV7-9 and TRBJ2-3, with TRBD2 matching over 9 bases. There are 15 residues in the CDR3. Germline CDR1 and CDR2: SEHNR and FQNEAQ (reference sequence). V was clipped by 4 bases and J by 4 bases; unmatched bases: 6. This CDR3 reads CASSSLAGASDTQYF. In DNA, the CDR3 is TGTGCCAGCAGCTCGTTAGCGGGAGCGTCAGATACGCAGTATTTT.

The chain recombines TRBV27 with TRBJ1-5; 7 bases fit TRBD1. Germline V CDR1 and CDR2: MNHEY, SMNVEV (reference sequence). This CDR3 contains 15 residues. V gave up 3 bases and J gave up 2 bases; unmatched junction bases: 4. The CDR3 reads CASSFGQEGNQPQHF. The CDR3, as DNA: TGTGCCAGCAGTTTTGGACAGGAAGGCAATCAGCCCCAGCATTTT.

The gene calls are TRBV3-1 (or the pseudogene TRBV3-2) and TRBJ2-3; TRBD2 matches 8 bases. V was pared by 1 base and J by 5 bases, with 5 bases of the junction left unmatched. Germline V lookup: CDR1 LGHDT, CDR2 YNNKEL (reference sequence). This CDR3 comprises 15 residues. Written as DNA, the CDR3 is TGTGCCAGCAGCCAAGCGGGACTAGAAGTAGATACGCAGTATTTT. Translated, it gives CASSQAGLEVDTQYF.